The 13 T cell receptor beta chains reported below all come from one sample, sequenced in a study of blood T cell repertoires in COVID-19. The data were produced by immunoSEQ multiplex PCR, yet TCRdb's version contains in-frame clones alone and is incomplete. This table holds about 250,000 clones, around 88% found once. Sequencing used peripheral blood. All receptors come from a man aged 40-49 years with active or convalescent COVID-19.

The table lists this clone with a count of one. The rearrangement links TRBV27 to TRBJ2-2; TRBD1 might be the D (5 bases). V lost 3 bases and J 1 base, leaving 6 bases between the germline ends. The V gene's germline CDR1 is MNHEY and CDR2 SMNVEV (reference sequence). The CDR3 totals 14 residues. The CDR3 loop is CASSLTENTGELFF. The CDR3 DNA reads as TGTGCCAGCAGTTTGACAGAGAACACCGGGGAGCTGTTTTTT.

The chain joins TRBV7-2 to TRBJ1-1; D is unresolved. Deletions cut 2 bases from V and 5 bases from J, with 15 bases between. The CDR3 contains 15 residues. Germline values: CDR1 SGHTA, CDR2 FQGNSA. The CDR3 nucleotides are TGTGCCAGCAGCTTATTATGGGCCGGGGAGACTGAAGCTTTCTTT. Its protein product is CASSLLWAGETEAFF.

The chain's CDR3 is CASSLWSSGARNTGELFF. The CDR3 region has the DNA TGTGCCAGCAGCTTGTGGTCTAGCGGGGCCCGGAACACCGGGGAGCTGTTTTTT. The chain recombines TRBV5-5 with TRBJ2-2, with 9 bases matching TRBD2. CDR3 length: 18 residues. The germline V gene has CDR1 SGHKS and CDR2 YYEKEE (reference sequence). The V segment lost 1 base and the J segment 1 base; nucleotides outside the gene matches: 8.

This clone came up once. This rearrangement joins TRBV13 to TRBJ1-6, with 7 bases lining up with TRBD1. The CDR3 runs 14 residues. Germline CDR1 reads PRHDT; CDR2 reads FYEKMQ (reference sequence). The V gene end was trimmed by 4 bases and the J gene end by 5 bases; junction bases not matched to a gene: 2. CDR3 sequence reads: CASSSTGNNSPLHF. CDR3 nucleotides: TGTGCCAGCAGCTCGACAGGGAATAATTCACCCCTCCACTTT.

V and J are TRBV7-2 and TRBJ1-4; weak D call: TRBD1 (6 bases). This CDR3 comprises 14 residues. In germline, CDR1 is SGHTA, CDR2 FQGNSA. V lost 2 bases and J lost 4, with 8 bases in between. DNA for the CDR3: TGTGCCAGCAGCTTATGGGGGCATAATGAAAAACTGTTTTTT. Encoded protein: CASSLWGHNEKLFF.

The chain recombines TRBV5-5 with TRBJ2-3; no reliable D call. V was clipped by 0 bases and J by 4 bases, with 12 bases between them. Germline CDR1 and CDR2: SGHKS and YYEKEE (reference sequence). The CDR3 runs 15 residues. For the CDR3, the DNA is TGTGCCAGCAGCTTGGCGTCCGACGGGTCAGATACGCAGTATTTT. Amino acids: CASSLASDGSDTQYF.

The CDR3 region is CASTGGQGLYEQYF. Written as DNA, the CDR3 is TGCGCCAGCACCGGGGGACAGGGTCTATACGAGCAGTACTTC. The J gene is TRBJ2-7, the V gene TRBV5-1; 9 bases fit TRBD1. The J segment lost 4 bases and the V segment lost 6 bases, leaving 8 bases of the junction unmatched. CDR3 length: 14 amino acids. CDR1 is SGHRS, CDR2 YFSETQ, per germline.

The chain uses TRBV10-3 and TRBJ2-2; D might be TRBD2 (6 bases). CDR1 ENHRY and CDR2 SYGVKD come from the germline V gene. V lost 7 bases and J 1 base, leaving 13 bases between the germline ends. This CDR3 region has 15 residues. The chain's CDR3 is CAITGGDLNTGELFF. The CDR3 DNA follows: TGTGCCATCACAGGCGGGGACTTGAACACCGGGGAGCTGTTTTTT.

The chain joins TRBV6-5 to TRBJ2-1, with 8 bases identical to TRBD1. The germline gives CDR1 MNHEY, CDR2 SVGAGI. V lost 7 bases and J lost 0; bases outside the gene matches: 5. This CDR3 is 15 amino acids long. CDR3 DNA sequence: TGTGCCAGCACCTTGACAGGGGACTCCTACAATGAGCAGTTCTTC. This gives the protein CASTLTGDSYNEQFF.

This chain connects TRBV6-5 to TRBJ2-7; tentative D call: TRBD1 (6 bases). V lost 6 bases and J lost 11, with 17 bases in between. The CDR3 totals 12 residues. CDR1 and CDR2 (germline): MNHEY, SVGAGI. In DNA form, the CDR3 reads TGTGCCAGCAGCCCGCCAGGGGAAAGAAAGTACTTC. This sequence encodes CASSPPGERKYF.

The V and J genes are TRBV7-2 and TRBJ2-3; 11 nucleotides match TRBD2. The CDR3 loop spans 20 amino acids. Germline V lookup: CDR1 SGHTA, CDR2 FQGNSA. V was pared by 0 bases and J by 2 bases, with 13 bases of the junction left unmatched. Here the CDR3 DNA reads TGTGCCAGCAGCTTAGCGCTTTTCACTACTAGCGGGGGTAACACAGATACGCAGTATTTT. This codes for CASSLALFTTSGGNTDTQYF.

This clone was counted once. The chain combines TRBV5-1 with TRBJ1-2, with 10 bases that match TRBD1. This CDR3 has 17 amino acids. J was trimmed by 4 bases and V by 1 base; bases with no gene match: 10. The germline V gene encodes CDR1 SGHRS and CDR2 YFSETQ. CDR3 sequence: CASSLQQGTGDGYGYTF. As DNA, the CDR3 is TGCGCCAGCAGCTTGCAACAAGGGACAGGGGACGGCTATGGCTACACCTTC.

The V and J genes are TRBV7-9 and TRBJ2-5; the match to TRBD1 covers 9 bases. V lost 5 bases, J lost 4 bases, and 8 bases stayed unmatched. The CDR3 loop spans 15 amino acids. Germline lookup yields CDR1 SEHNR and CDR2 FQNEAQ (reference sequence). Written as DNA, the CDR3 is TGTGCCAGCAGCCCCGGGACAGGGATTGGAGAGACCCAGTACTTC. Translated, it gives CASSPGTGIGETQYF.